Shown below are 24 T cell receptor beta chains from a single sample sequenced in a study of T cell responses to AZD1222 COVID-19 vaccine. Measured with immunoSEQ multiplex PCR; TCRdb has only the in-frame clones, and not every one. Of roughly 270,000 clones listed, 94% are singletons. Material: peripheral blood, obtained 28 days after the second AZD1222 dose. The receptor source for this set is an adult who received the AZD1222 COVID-19 vaccine.

The chain combines TRBV6-5 with TRBJ2-3; D call uncertain. Germline CDR1 reads MNHEY; CDR2 reads SVGAGI. The V end lost 6 bases, the J end lost 3 bases, and 10 bases lay between the germline ends. This CDR3 contains 13 residues. The CDR3: CASRYLGTDTQYF. CDR3 DNA: TGTGCCAGCAGATACCTCGGGACAGATACGCAGTATTTT.

V and J are TRBV19 and TRBJ1-5, with 8 bases that match TRBD1. The CDR3 is 16 residues long. Germline V gene sequence: CDR1 LNHDA, CDR2 SQIVND (reference sequence). Unmatched junction bases numbered 9, after V lost 5 bases and J lost 3 bases. CDR3 region: CASSFRDRLVNQPQHF. In DNA form, the CDR3 reads TGTGCCAGTAGTTTCCGGGACAGGTTAGTCAATCAGCCCCAGCATTTT.

The chain uses TRBV21-1 and TRBJ2-7; TRBD1 was called by the table and not checked on the DNA. TRBV21-1 is given as a pseudogene. This CDR3 region has 16 residues. The CDR3 here is CASSKGWQGAFDEQYF. CDR3 coding DNA: TGTGCCAGCAGCAAAGGATGGCAGGGGGCCTTTGACGAGCAGTACTTC.

This clone is labeled as medium-sized. The J gene is TRBJ2-5, the V gene TRBV28; TRBD1 agrees at 7 bases. This CDR3 contains 14 residues. Per the germline V gene, CDR1 is MDHEN and CDR2 is SYDVKM. V shed 7 bases and J 4 bases; nucleotides not matched to a gene: 9. CDR3 DNA sequence: TGTGCCAGCACTCGACAGGGTTGGAGAGAGACCCAGTACTTC. Encoded protein: CASTRQGWRETQYF.

The chain recombines TRBV5-5 with TRBJ2-7; 10 bases agree with TRBD2. This CDR3 has 15 residues. The junction had 8 bases not matched to a gene; V was cut back by 4 bases and J by 4 bases. Germline values: CDR1 SGHKS, CDR2 YYEKEE (reference sequence). The CDR3 nucleotides read TGTGCCAGCAGCCATCCAGCGGGAGGGCGATACGAGCAGTACTTC. Protein product: CASSHPAGGRYEQYF.

The chain recombines TRBV19 with TRBJ1-1; the D is unclear. This CDR3 is 15 amino acids long. Germline assignment: CDR1 LNHDA and CDR2 SQIVND (reference sequence). V dropped 8 bases and J dropped 1 base, with 17 bases sitting between them. CDR3 bases: TGTGCCAGTGGGCGGGTCCACCTGAAGAACACTGAAGCTTTCTTT. It is translated as CASGRVHLKNTEAFF.

V usage is TRBV5-1 and J usage is TRBJ2-3; D call uncertain. This CDR3 comprises 15 residues. Trimming pared 6 bases from V and 3 bases from J, leaving 17 bases between. Germline values: CDR1 SGHRS, CDR2 YFSETQ. This CDR3 is CASTQGGVPTDTQYF. The CDR3 region has the DNA TGCGCCAGCACTCAAGGTGGGGTACCAACAGATACGCAGTATTTT.

V usage is TRBV28 and J usage is TRBJ1-4, with D uncertain. The CDR3 has 12 residues. Germline-derived CDR1 and CDR2 are MDHEN and SYDVKM. The V end lost 10 bases, the J end lost 6 bases, and 12 bases lay between the germline ends. The CDR3 coding sequence is TGTGCCACTGCGGCAGAACATGAAAAACTGTTTTTT. Translating it yields CATAAEHEKLFF.

The CDR3, as DNA: TGTGCCAGCTCGACAGCCGATAGCAATCAGCCCCAGCATTTT. Translating it yields CASSTADSNQPQHF. V usage is TRBV5-5 and J usage is TRBJ1-5; D might be TRBD1 (5 bases). The germline V gene encodes CDR1 SGHKS and CDR2 YYEKEE (reference sequence). V lost 7 bases and J 0 bases, leaving 11 bases between the germline ends. CDR3 length: 14 residues.

The J gene is TRBJ2-1, the V gene TRBV3-1 (or the pseudogene TRBV3-2); no definite D call. Deletions cut 1 base from V and 1 base from J, with 11 bases between. Germline V gene data show CDR1 as LGHDT and CDR2 as YNNKEL (reference sequence). The CDR3 has 16 residues. The CDR3 DNA follows: TGTGCCAGCAGCCAAGTAAGCACCCGATCCTACAATGAGCAGTTCTTC. Amino acid sequence: CASSQVSTRSYNEQFF.

This chain connects TRBV20-1 to TRBJ1-4; D is possibly TRBD1 (6 bases). The CDR3 totals 12 residues. In germline, CDR1 is DFQATT, CDR2 SNEGSKA (reference sequence). V dropped 3 bases and J dropped 8 bases, with 10 bases sitting between them. CDR3 sequence (DNA): TGCAGTGCTAGTAAAGGGGGGGAAAAACTGTTTTTT. It codes for CSASKGGEKLFF.

The CDR3 loop is CASSLRDRGGFGTDTQYF. The CDR3 coding sequence is TGTGCCAGCTCGCTCAGGGACAGGGGGGGATTTGGCACAGATACGCAGTATTTT. This sequence joins TRBV27 and TRBJ2-3, with TRBD1 matching over 11 bases. This CDR3 is built from 18 residues. V was clipped by 8 bases and J by 1 base; unmatched bases: 14. CDR1 is MNHEY and CDR2 is SMNVEV in the germline V gene (reference sequence).

The genes are TRBV7-9 and TRBJ2-7; D is possibly TRBD2 (5 bases). The CDR3 consists of 15 residues. Trimming removed 5 bases from V and 6 bases from J, with 20 bases in between. Germline CDR1 SEHNR, CDR2 FQNEAQ (reference sequence). CDR3 region: CASSPPLAGRGEQYF. Here the CDR3 DNA reads TGTGCCAGCAGCCCCCCTTTGGCCGGCCGGGGCGAGCAGTACTTC.

The chain links TRBV18 to TRBJ1-2; the match to TRBD1 covers 11 bases. Germline V CDR1 and CDR2: KGHSH, LQKENI. The length of the CDR3 is 14 residues. Trimming took 6 bases from V and 5 from J; bases not matched to a gene: 5. CDR3 DNA sequence: TGTGCCAGCTCTCCGGGACAGGGGGTTTATGGCTACACCTTC. Translation: CASSPGQGVYGYTF.

The V and J genes are TRBV28 and TRBJ2-1; TRBD2 might be the D (6 bases). Germline assignment: CDR1 MDHEN and CDR2 SYDVKM. CDR3 length: 14 residues. Trimming shortened V by 2 bases and J by 4 bases, and 9 bases separated the two germline ends. The CDR3 nucleotides read TGTGCCAGCAGTTTACACGGGGGATACAATGAGCAGTTCTTC. As protein: CASSLHGGYNEQFF. Complete variable domain (other parts from reference TRBV28 and TRBJ2-1): DVKVTQSSRYLVKRTGEKVFLECVQDMDHENMFWYRQDPGLGLRLIYFSYDVKMKEKGDIPEGYSVSREKKERFSLILESASTNQTSMYLCASSLHGGYNEQFFGPGTRLTVL.

This chain joins TRBV24-1 and TRBJ2-1, with 9 bases fitting TRBD1. Germline lookup yields CDR1 KGHDR and CDR2 SFDVKD. The CDR3 runs to 17 residues. The V segment lost 2 bases and the J segment 3 bases; nucleotides outside the gene matches: 7. The CDR3 nucleotides read TGTGCCACCAGTGATTGGGACAGGGACTTTAGCTACAATGAGCAGTTCTTC. Translated: CATSDWDRDFSYNEQFF.

This clone was seen just once. The chain couples TRBV19 to TRBJ2-5; weak D call: TRBD2 (6 bases). V dropped 4 bases and J dropped 5 bases, with 23 bases sitting between them. The germline V gene has CDR1 LNHDA and CDR2 SQIVND (reference sequence). The CDR3 is 17 amino acids. CDR3 DNA: TGTGCCAGTAGTAAAGTCGTAAACAGCGGGTCGGAGGAGACCCAGTACTTC. Translation gives CASSKVVNSGSEETQYF.

This clone was detected once. J is TRBJ2-5 and V is TRBV2; TRBD2 might be the D (7 bases). The length of the CDR3 is 14 residues. V was trimmed by 4 bases and J by 5 bases, leaving 14 bases between them. Germline V gives CDR1 SNHLY, CDR2 FYNNEI. The CDR3 loop reads CASSATGGGETQYF. CDR3 DNA sequence: TGTGCCAGCAGTGCAACGGGGGGCGGGGAGACCCAGTACTTC.

This clone was counted between two and nine times. The J gene is TRBJ2-5, the V gene TRBV6-2 or TRBV6-3; no reliable D call. Germline lookup yields CDR1 MNHEY and CDR2 SVGEGT. V was shortened by 6 bases and J by 5 bases, with 13 bases between the two germline ends. The CDR3 sequence is 13 residues long. CDR3 loop: CASSRIIGETQYF. DNA of the CDR3: TGTGCCAGCAGCCGAATTATCGGCGAGACCCAGTACTTC.

The chain has TRBV30 and TRBJ1-5, with D uncertain. This CDR3 is built from 14 residues. The V end lost 0 bases, the J end lost 1 base, and 7 bases lay between the germline ends. Germline V gene sequence: CDR1 GTSNPN, CDR2 SVGIG (reference sequence). The CDR3 nucleotides are TGTGCCTGGAGTGTAGGGCACAGCAATCAGCCCCAGCATTTT. The encoded protein is CAWSVGHSNQPQHF.

In this sample, this clone turned up once. This sequence joins TRBV6-5 and TRBJ2-1; 10 nucleotides match TRBD2. Germline V gene sequence: CDR1 MNHEY, CDR2 SVGAGI. The CDR3 loop spans 15 amino acids. V was clipped by 0 bases and J by 10 bases; unmatched bases: 6. Here the CDR3 DNA reads TGTGCCAGCAGTTACTCGGCTAGCGGGAGCACAGAGCAGTTCTTC. Translated, it gives CASSYSASGSTEQFF.

The J gene is TRBJ2-7, the V gene TRBV5-1, with D possibly being TRBD2 (5 bases). CDR3 length: 15 residues. Trimming shortened V by 4 bases and J by 0 bases, and 14 bases separated the two germline ends. CDR1 and CDR2 from the germline V gene are SGHRS and YFSETQ. This CDR3 reads CASSLRVGSSYEQYF. CDR3 DNA: TGCGCCAGCAGCCTTAGAGTAGGGAGCTCCTACGAGCAGTACTTC. The variable domain in full, with the rest retrieved from reference TRBV5-1 and TRBJ2-7, is KAGVTQTPRYLIKTRGQQVTLSCSPISGHRSVSWYQQTPGQGLQFLFEYFSETQRNKGNFPGRFSGRQFSNSRSEMNVSTLELGDSALYLCASSLRVGSSYEQYFGPGTRLTVT.

CDR3 coding DNA: TGTGCCAGCGGACGATGGATCGCTTTCTTT. Amino acids: CASGRWIAFF. The rearrangement joins TRBV28 to TRBJ1-1; D not resolved. CDR3 length: 10 residues. The germline gives CDR1 MDHEN, CDR2 SYDVKM. Trimming pared 8 bases from V and 11 bases from J, leaving 12 bases between.

This chain links TRBV28 with TRBJ2-6; D is perhaps TRBD2 (5 bases). V lost 5 bases to trimming and J lost 0 bases, with 11 bases between them. This CDR3 is built from 16 residues. Germline V gene data show CDR1 as MDHEN and CDR2 as SYDVKM. The chain's CDR3 is CASSPRGSSGANVLTF. The DNA of the CDR3 is TGTGCCAGCAGTCCCCGTGGGAGCTCTGGGGCCAACGTCCTGACTTTC.